This TCR beta chain was recovered during a study of T cell responses to AZD1222 COVID-19 vaccine. Clones were read by immunoSEQ multiplex PCR, and TCRdb kept only the in-frame ones, dropping some. The sample records fewer than 200,000 clones, around 88% being singletons. Study-wide points: Spike-spanning, vaccine-associated CD4 TCRs were dominant at 160-218 and 743-854. Within unmutated variant regions lay the reported targets of nearly half of spike-specific TCRs. There were mostly white British donors and more females than males, and clonal diversity was possibly underestimated. The breadth and depth of Spike-specific TCRs increased once two AZD1222 doses had been given.

As concerns this clone: The antigen remains undetermined.

CDR1 and CDR2 (germline): MGHDK, SYGVNS. V dropped 7 bases and J dropped 2 bases, with 5 bases sitting between them. This CDR3 has 12 amino acids. The chain recombines TRBV25-1 with TRBJ2-2; D unclear. This TCR came from an adult who received the AZD1222 COVID-19 vaccine. The sequencing used peripheral blood, collected 28 days after the second AZD1222 dose. CDR3 coding DNA: TGTGCCAGCAAGGCCAACACCGGGGAGCTGTTTTTT. As protein: CASKANTGELFF.